The rows below give T cell receptor beta chains drawn from one sample of a study of T cell responses to AZD1222 COVID-19 vaccine. Here immunoSEQ multiplex PCR was the method, and the copy in TCRdb shows in-frame clones only, minus some. Here the sample spans 150,000 to 200,000 clones, 80% to 95% being singletons. Sequenced here: peripheral blood, sampled on day 0 of AZD1222 vaccination. The receptors originated from an adult in good health. The CDR3 runs from the conserved cysteine through the conserved F or W. Fields, in order: V gene, J gene, clone size, D gene, CDR3 DNA, CDR3 protein. The D gene is left open where the match is weak. Some rows have no size entry. The others give once, few or many, or a class for an expanded clone.

V: TRBV10-3; J: TRBJ2-7; size: few; D: NA; DNA: TGTGCCATCATGTTCTCCCTCGGCGGGGAGAGGGCCTACGAGCAGTACTTC; CDR3: CAIMFSLGGERAYEQYF
V: TRBV6-4; J: TRBJ1-6; size: NA; D: NA; DNA: TGTGCCAGCAGTGACCCGGGGGCGTTCAGCTCCTATAATTCACCCCTCCACTTT; CDR3: CASSDPGAFSSYNSPLHF
V: TRBV7-2; J: TRBJ1-5; size: NA; D: NA; DNA: TGTGCCAGCAGCTTGGGACGGTCCCCCAATCAGCCCCAGCATTTT; CDR3: CASSLGRSPNQPQHF
V: TRBV6-2/TRBV6-3; J: TRBJ1-2; size: once; D: TRBD1; DNA: TGTGCCAGCAGTTACTCAAGACAGGGGGCAGGATATGGCTACACCTTC; CDR3: CASSYSRQGAGYGYTF
V: TRBV19; J: TRBJ2-3; size: NA; D: TRBD1; DNA: TGTGCCAGTAGTTTTGAACAGGGGGTCCTCACAGATACGCAGTATTTT; CDR3: CASSFEQGVLTDTQYF
V: TRBV5-4; J: TRBJ2-7; size: NA; D: TRBD2; DNA: TGTGCCAGCAGCTTGTCTCGGGGACTAGCCTACGAGCAGTACTTC; CDR3: CASSLSRGLAYEQYF
V: TRBV5-1; J: TRBJ2-1; size: NA; D: TRBD1; DNA: TGCGCCAGCAGCATGACAGGGTACAATGAGCAGTTCTTC; CDR3: CASSMTGYNEQFF
V: TRBV18; J: TRBJ2-5; size: NA; D: NA; DNA: TGTGCCAGCTCCCCGCCGGAGGGAGGTGGAGAGACCCAGTACTTC; CDR3: CASSPPEGGGETQYF
V: TRBV9; J: TRBJ2-7; size: NA; D: TRBD2; DNA: TGTGCCAGCAGCATAGGGACTAGCGGGAGGTTTTCCGAGCAGTACTTC; CDR3: CASSIGTSGRFSEQYF
V: TRBV18; J: TRBJ2-3; size: NA; D: NA; DNA: TGTGCCAGCTCACCCGCCACAGATACGCAGTATTTT; CDR3: CASSPATDTQYF
V: TRBV18; J: TRBJ1-2; size: NA; D: NA; DNA: TGTGCCAGCTCACCCGAGGACCGGCCTAACTATGGCTACACCTTC; CDR3: CASSPEDRPNYGYTF
V: TRBV6-5; J: TRBJ2-7; size: NA; D: TRBD1; DNA: TGTGCCACCCAACTAAGGGGACAGGGCCCCTACGAGCAGTACTTC; CDR3: CATQLRGQGPYEQYF
V: TRBV28; J: TRBJ1-2; size: NA; D: NA; DNA: TGTGCCAGTACCCTCGCGGGCAGGGGAAGTGGCTACACCTTC; CDR3: CASTLAGRGSGYTF
V: TRBV13; J: TRBJ2-3; size: NA; D: TRBD2; DNA: TGTGCCAGCAGCCCGTGGACTAGCCATCATGGGGATACGCAGTATTTT; CDR3: CASSPWTSHHGDTQYF
V: TRBV7-2; J: TRBJ1-1; size: NA; D: NA; DNA: TGTGCCAGCAGCTCGAAATATTGGGACACTGAAGCTTTCTTT; CDR3: CASSSKYWDTEAFF
V: TRBV5-4; J: TRBJ2-1; size: NA; D: TRBD2; DNA: TGTGCCAGCAGCTTGGGACTAGCGGGGGGTACAAACAATGAGCAGTTCTTC; CDR3: CASSLGLAGGTNNEQFF
V: TRBV2; J: TRBJ1-4; size: NA; D: NA; DNA: TGTGCCAGCAGCCAGGACAGTTATGGACTGTTTTTT; CDR3: CASSQDSYGLFF
V: TRBV5-4; J: TRBJ2-7; size: NA; D: NA; DNA: TGTGCCAGCAACACAAGGGGCACCTACGAGCAGTACTTC; CDR3: CASNTRGTYEQYF
V: TRBV5-6; J: TRBJ1-2; size: NA; D: NA; DNA: TGTGCCAGCAGCTTGGGAGAGAACTATGGCTACACCTTC; CDR3: CASSLGENYGYTF
V: TRBV9; J: TRBJ1-3; size: NA; D: NA; DNA: TGTGCCAGCAGCGTAGCTACAGGCCCTGGAAACACCATATATTTT; CDR3: CASSVATGPGNTIYF
V: TRBV5-1; J: TRBJ1-2; size: NA; D: NA; DNA: TGCGCCAGCAGCCCTATAGAGGGGCGGAACTATGGCTACACCTTC; CDR3: CASSPIEGRNYGYTF
V: TRBV2; J: TRBJ1-6; size: NA; D: TRBD1; DNA: TGTGCCAGCAGTGACCAAAACTTTGGGACAGGTTATAATTCACCCCTCCACTTT; CDR3: CASSDQNFGTGYNSPLHF
V: TRBV6-2/TRBV6-3; J: TRBJ2-5; size: NA; D: NA; DNA: TGTGCCAGCAGTTATTTCCTAGGAGGGAACCAAGAGACCCAGTACTTC; CDR3: CASSYFLGGNQETQYF
V: TRBV5-4; J: TRBJ2-3; size: NA; D: TRBD2; DNA: TGTGCCAGCAGCTTTAAAGCGGGAGGGAGGGCAGATACGCAGTATTTT; CDR3: CASSFKAGGRADTQYF
V: TRBV6-2/TRBV6-3; J: TRBJ2-7; size: once; D: TRBD2; DNA: TGTGCCAGCAGTCTTCGGGGACTAGATTTTTTCCACGAGCAGTACTTC; CDR3: CASSLRGLDFFHEQYF
V: TRBV10-3; J: TRBJ1-4; size: NA; D: NA; DNA: TGTGCCATCAGTGAGTCCCCGCTACGGGCAACTAATGAAAAACTGTTTTTT; CDR3: CAISESPLRATNEKLFF
V: TRBV4-1; J: TRBJ2-7; size: NA; D: NA; DNA: TGCGCCAGCAGCCAAGGGGAGGAGGTTATCTACGAGCAGTACTTC; CDR3: CASSQGEEVIYEQYF
V: TRBV6-5; J: TRBJ2-5; size: NA; D: TRBD2; DNA: TGTGCCAGCAGCCAGCGGGGGAGCCAAGAGACCCAGTACTTC; CDR3: CASSQRGSQETQYF
V: TRBV6-1; J: TRBJ2-3; size: NA; D: TRBD2; DNA: TGTGCCAGCAGTGAAGAAGAGGGACTAGCAGCGCAGTATTTT; CDR3: CASSEEEGLAAQYF
V: TRBV4-2; J: TRBJ2-1; size: NA; D: TRBD2; DNA: TGTGCCAGCAGCCCAAAGGGACTAGCGGGAGAGCAAAATGAGCAGTTCTTC; CDR3: CASSPKGLAGEQNEQFF
V: TRBV25-1; J: TRBJ1-2; size: NA; D: TRBD1; DNA: TGTGCCAGCAGGTGGGGGACAGGGGGGGACGGCTACACCTTC; CDR3: CASRWGTGGDGYTF
V: TRBV25-1; J: TRBJ2-3; size: NA; D: TRBD1; DNA: TGTGCCAGCAGTGATTCCGGGACAGGGTTCGATACGCAGTATTTT; CDR3: CASSDSGTGFDTQYF
V: TRBV14; J: TRBJ1-2; size: NA; D: NA; DNA: TGTGCCAGCAGCCATCTCGGGCAGGGTGGTAACTATGGCTACACCTTC; CDR3: CASSHLGQGGNYGYTF
V: TRBV19; J: TRBJ1-2; size: once; D: NA; DNA: TGTGCCAGTAGTATTTTGGGGGCGCACTATGGCTACACCTTC; CDR3: CASSILGAHYGYTF
V: TRBV7-2; J: TRBJ2-7; size: NA; D: TRBD1; DNA: TGTGCCAGCACGCAGGGGGCCTACGAGCAGTACTTC; CDR3: CASTQGAYEQYF
V: TRBV28; J: TRBJ1-4; size: NA; D: TRBD1; DNA: TGTGCCAGCAAGGCTTTTGGGACAGGGGATGAAAAACTGTTTTTT; CDR3: CASKAFGTGDEKLFF
V: TRBV7-9; J: TRBJ2-2; size: NA; D: TRBD2; DNA: TGTGCCAGCAGCTCGAGGACTAGCGGGGTTCACACCGGGGAGCTGTTTTTT; CDR3: CASSSRTSGVHTGELFF
V: TRBV5-6; J: TRBJ1-4; size: NA; D: NA; DNA: TGTGCCAGCACCGAAACAGGCTTACGGGAAAAACTGTTTTTT; CDR3: CASTETGLREKLFF
V: TRBV19; J: TRBJ1-5; size: NA; D: NA; DNA: TGTGCCAGTAGTATGAGGGTACGGGATCAGCCCCAGCATTTT; CDR3: CASSMRVRDQPQHF
V: TRBV2; J: TRBJ1-5; size: NA; D: NA; DNA: TGTGCCAGCAGTGCAATAGGGGGGGCGGATCAGCCCCAGCATTTT; CDR3: CASSAIGGADQPQHF
V: TRBV5-6; J: TRBJ1-6; size: NA; D: NA; DNA: TGTGCCAGCAGCTGGCAGGGGCAATCCGGTTCACCCCTCCACTTT; CDR3: CASSWQGQSGSPLHF
V: TRBV3-1/TRBV3-2; J: TRBJ2-5; size: NA; D: TRBD2; DNA: TGTGCCAGCAGCCTCCATAGCGGGAGCGCCCGAACGACCCAGTACTTC; CDR3: CASSLHSGSARTTQYF
V: TRBV18; J: TRBJ2-3; size: NA; D: NA; DNA: TGTGCCAGCTCACCACCCACCAGCCCTACGCAGTATTTT; CDR3: CASSPPTSPTQYF
V: TRBV2; J: TRBJ1-6; size: NA; D: NA; DNA: TGTGCCAGCAGTGACGGGGACTCCAATTCACCCCTCCACTTT; CDR3: CASSDGDSNSPLHF